This T cell receptor (beta chain) was identified in a study of long-term antiretroviral therapy in people with HIV. This was the immunoSEQ v3.0 assay at survey level. The protocol was immunoSEQ multiplex PCR, while the TCRdb copy is restricted to in-frame clones and leaves out a portion. This sample has some 21,000 clones, with 81% found just once. Sample: unsorted PBMCs, taken 0.1 years before starting antiretroviral therapy. This sequence originates from a man aged 40-49 years with HIV.

CDR3: CASSQMGLAEETQYF. CDR3 DNA: TGTGCCAGCAGCCAAATGGGACTAGCGGAAGAGACCCAGTACTTC. The rearrangement joins TRBV7-9 to TRBJ2-5; the match to TRBD2 covers 11 bases. The CDR3 sequence is 15 residues long. V shed 5 bases, J shed 3 bases, and the junction held 5 bases outside the gene matches. Germline V gives CDR1 SEHNR, CDR2 FQNEAQ (reference sequence).